The T cell receptor beta chain described here comes from a study of blood T cell repertoires in COVID-19. Overall study: T cells, B-cell-depleted T cells, or PBMCs supplied cDNA or gDNA.

There are 13 residues in the CDR3. Germline V CDR1 and CDR2: SEHNR, FQNEAQ (reference sequence). Between the trimmed V and J ends, which lost 5 bases and 0 bases, there was a span of 6 bases. Assay: immunoSEQ multiplex PCR; the TCRdb copy retains only in-frame clones and omits some. The table has about 190,000 clones, about 83% seen once. Source material: peripheral blood. The sequence was collected from a man in his fifties with active or convalescent COVID-19. The chain joins TRBV7-9 to TRBJ2-3; D is undetermined. The DNA of the CDR3 is TGTGCCAGCAGCCCCCCTAGCACAGATACGCAGTATTTT. Translated, it gives CASSPPSTDTQYF. Filled out from reference TRBV7-9 and TRBJ2-3, the complete variable domain reads DTGVSQNPRHKITKRGQNVTFRCDPISEHNRLYWYRQTLGQGPEFLTYFQNEAQLEKSRLLSDRFSAERPKGSFSTLEIQRTEQGDSAMYLCASSPPSTDTQYFGPGTRLTVL.